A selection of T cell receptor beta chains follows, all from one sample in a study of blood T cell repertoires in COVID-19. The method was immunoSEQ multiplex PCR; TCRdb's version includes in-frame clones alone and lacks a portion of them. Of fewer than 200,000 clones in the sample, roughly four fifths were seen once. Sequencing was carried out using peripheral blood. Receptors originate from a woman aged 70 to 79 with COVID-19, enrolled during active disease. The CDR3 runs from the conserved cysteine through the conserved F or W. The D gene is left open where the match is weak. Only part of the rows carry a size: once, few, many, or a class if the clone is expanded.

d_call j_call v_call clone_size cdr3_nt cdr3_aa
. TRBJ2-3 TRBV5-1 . TGCGCCAGCAGCTTTAACGGACAGATCACAGATACGCAGTATTTT CASSFNGQITDTQYF
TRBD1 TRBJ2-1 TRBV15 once TGTGCCACCAAAAGCCAGGGGGCAATCAATGAGCAGTTCTTC CATKSQGAINEQFF
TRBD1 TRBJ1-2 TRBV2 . TGTGCCAGCGGGGGACAGGGGGAGACGATTTATGGCTACACCTTC CASGGQGETIYGYTF
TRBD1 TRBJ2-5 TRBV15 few TGTGCCACCAGAGTGACAGGGGTGGGGGAAGAGACCCAGTACTTC CATRVTGVGEETQYF
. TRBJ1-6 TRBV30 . TGTGCCTGGAGAGACTCCCAGGGGAGAGGGAGAACGTCACCCCTCCACTTT CAWRDSQGRGRTSPLHF
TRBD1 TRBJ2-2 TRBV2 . TGTGCCAGCAGGGGACAGGCAAACCCCGGGGAGCTGTTTTTT CASRGQANPGELFF
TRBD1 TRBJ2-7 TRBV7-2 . TGTGCCAGCAGCTTCCATGGACAGGCCCAGTACTTC CASSFHGQAQYF
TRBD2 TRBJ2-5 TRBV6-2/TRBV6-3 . TGTGCCAGCAGTTACCGGTCTAGCGGGAGTCGATCGTACTTC CASSYRSSGSRSYF
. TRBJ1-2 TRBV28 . TGTGCCAGCAGTTTACCTCGGGAAGTGTCCGTTGGAGGCTACACCTTC CASSLPREVSVGGYTF
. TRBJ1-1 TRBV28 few TGTGCCAGCAGTTTATTTCAGGGAGGCGAAGCTTTCTTT CASSLFQGGEAFF
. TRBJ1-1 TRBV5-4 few TGTGCCAGCAGACTGCCGGGTAGAATAGACACTGAAGCTTTCTTT CASRLPGRIDTEAFF
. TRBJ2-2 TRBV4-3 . TGCGCCAGCAGCCAAGATCTCACTAGTTACACCGGGGAGCTGTTTTTT CASSQDLTSYTGELFF
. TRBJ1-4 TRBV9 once TGTGCCAGCAGCATTGCGGACGGGGTTTTGGGTGAAAAACTGTTTTTT CASSIADGVLGEKLFF
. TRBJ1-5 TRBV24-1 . TGTGCCACCAGTGATTTTAGCGATCAGCCCCAGCATTTT CATSDFSDQPQHF
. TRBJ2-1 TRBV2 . TGTGCCAGCAGGAAGCGGAACTCCTACAATGAGCAGTTCTTC CASRKRNSYNEQFF
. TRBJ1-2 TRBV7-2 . TGTGCCAGCAGCTTCCCTGGGACTCAGGCGTGGAATGGCTACACCTTC CASSFPGTQAWNGYTF
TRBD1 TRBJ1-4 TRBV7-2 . TGTGCCAGCAGCTTAGAGGGGGCAAAGGGTGAAAAACTGTTTTTT CASSLEGAKGEKLFF
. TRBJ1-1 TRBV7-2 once TGTGCCAGCAGCATAAACAGGGTGAACACTGAAGCTTTCTTT CASSINRVNTEAFF
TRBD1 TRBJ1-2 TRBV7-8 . TGTGCCAGCAGCAAAGACAGGGGGTATGGCTACACCTTC CASSKDRGYGYTF
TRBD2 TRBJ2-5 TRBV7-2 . TGTGCCAGCAGCTTAGGTTCCACGGGGGGACAAGAGACCCAGTACTTC CASSLGSTGGQETQYF
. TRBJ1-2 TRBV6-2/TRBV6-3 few TGTGCCAGCAGTTCGGGTCGCATTGTAAACTATGGCTACACCTTC CASSSGRIVNYGYTF
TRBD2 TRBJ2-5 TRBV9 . TGTGCCAGCAGCGTCTCGGGGGGTTATTGGGAGACCCAGTACTTC CASSVSGGYWETQYF
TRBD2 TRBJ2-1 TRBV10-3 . TGTGCCACCGGGACTAGCGGGACTTACAATGAGCAGTTCTTC CATGTSGTYNEQFF
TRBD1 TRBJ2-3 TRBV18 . TGTGCCAGCTCCCCGGGACAGGGGACAGATACGCAGTATTTT CASSPGQGTDTQYF
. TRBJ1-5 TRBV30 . TGTGCCTGGGCCACAACCGGGACAAGGGTGGGGCAGCCCCAGCATTTT CAWATTGTRVGQPQHF
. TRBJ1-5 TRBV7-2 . TGTGCCAGCAGCTCCGACAGTCTCCTGAATCAGCCCCAGCATTTT CASSSDSLLNQPQHF
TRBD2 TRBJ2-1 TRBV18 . TGTGCCAGCTCACCTCCAGGACTAGCGGGATCCCAGCAGTTCTTC CASSPPGLAGSQQFF
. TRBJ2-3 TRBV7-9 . TGTGCCAGCAGCCCCCAGTTTGATACGCAGTATTTT CASSPQFDTQYF
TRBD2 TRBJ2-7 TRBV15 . TGTGCCACCTCCGGGACTAGCGGGAGTGAGCAGTACTTC CATSGTSGSEQYF
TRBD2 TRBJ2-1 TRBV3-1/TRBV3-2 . TGTGCCAGCAGCCAAGAGGCTAGCGGGAGCCTGTTCTTC CASSQEASGSLFF
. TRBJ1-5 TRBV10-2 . TGCGCCAGCAGGCTACAGCTACTAGAGCCCCAGCATTTT CASRLQLLEPQHF
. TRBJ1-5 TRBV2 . TGTGCCAGCATATCAGATCAGCCCCAGCATTTT CASISDQPQHF
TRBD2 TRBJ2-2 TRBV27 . TGTGCCAGCACGCCGGGACTAGCGGGAAAGGGGGAGCTGTTTTTT CASTPGLAGKGELFF
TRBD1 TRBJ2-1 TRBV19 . TGTGCCAGTAGTATCCGGGGACAGGCGACAATTAGCTCCTACAATGAGCAGTTCTTC CASSIRGQATISSYNEQFF
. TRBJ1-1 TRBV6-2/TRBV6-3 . TGTGCCAGCAGTTTCCCCCGTGGAAGTGAGGTTGAAGCTTTCTTT CASSFPRGSEVEAFF
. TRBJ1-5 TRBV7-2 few TGTGCCAGCAGCTTAGGGGGGACACGAGGCAATCAGCCCCAGCATTTT CASSLGGTRGNQPQHF